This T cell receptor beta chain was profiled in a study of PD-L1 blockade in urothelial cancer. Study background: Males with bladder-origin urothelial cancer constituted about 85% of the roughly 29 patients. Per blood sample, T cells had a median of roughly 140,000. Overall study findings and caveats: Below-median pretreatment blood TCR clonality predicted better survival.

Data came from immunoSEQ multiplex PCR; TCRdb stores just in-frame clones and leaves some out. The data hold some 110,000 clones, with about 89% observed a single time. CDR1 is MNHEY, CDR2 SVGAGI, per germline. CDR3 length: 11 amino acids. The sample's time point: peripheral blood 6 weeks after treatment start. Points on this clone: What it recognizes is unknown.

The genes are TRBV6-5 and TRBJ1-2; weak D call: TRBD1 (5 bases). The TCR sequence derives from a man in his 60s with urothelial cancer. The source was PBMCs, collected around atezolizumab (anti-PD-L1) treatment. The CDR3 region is CASRGQGDYTF. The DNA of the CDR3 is TGTGCTTCTCGTGGGCAGGGCGACTACACCTTC.